What follows are 22 T cell receptor beta chains derived from one specimen sequenced in a study of cytomegalovirus exposure and HLA in healthy donors. 60 Vbeta and 13 Jbeta primers were used in PCR. Using immunoSEQ multiplex PCR, the repertoire was profiled, and TCRdb retains in-frame clones only, with some absent. The table lists some 70,000 clones, less than 85% of them singletons, with 2.4% in the top ten. The sequenced sample was PBMCs. The receptors derive from a woman aged 50 to 60 in good health and CMV-seronegative.

The chain employs TRBV7-3 and TRBJ2-1, with 9 bases fitting TRBD1. The length of the CDR3 is 16 residues. Looked up from germline, CDR1 is SGHTA and CDR2 is FQGTGA. Trimming took 5 bases from V and 5 from J; bases not matched to a gene: 10. CDR3: CASSISHRGLDNEQFF. The CDR3 DNA reads as TGTGCCAGCAGCATAAGCCACAGGGGGCTCGACAATGAGCAGTTCTTC.

The genes are TRBV4-2 and TRBJ1-2, with D tentatively TRBD1 (6 bases). Germline values: CDR1 LGHNA, CDR2 YNFKEQ. Trimming removed 0 bases from V and 0 bases from J, with 14 bases in between. This CDR3 has 17 amino acids. CDR3 amino acids: CASSQEAGAPANYGYTF. The CDR3 region has the DNA TGTGCCAGCAGCCAAGAGGCAGGGGCCCCCGCTAACTATGGCTACACCTTC.

CDR3 bases: TGTGCCATCAGTGAGGGGACTAGCGGGCGGTACTACGAGCAGTACTTC. Encoded protein: CAISEGTSGRYYEQYF. V and J are TRBV10-3 and TRBJ2-7, with 12 bases fitting TRBD2. The CDR3 runs to 16 residues. The V gene end was trimmed by 2 bases and the J gene end by 3 bases; junction bases not matched to a gene: 5. Germline CDR1 ENHRY, CDR2 SYGVKD.

The V call is TRBV9, the J call TRBJ2-7, with 8 bases lining up with TRBD2. The germline V gene has CDR1 SGDLS and CDR2 YYNGEE. The CDR3 spans 15 residues. Trimming removed 1 base from V and 2 bases from J; junction bases left unmatched: 5. CDR3 DNA: TGTGCCAGCAGCGTATCCCTAGCGGGTCCCTACGAGCAGTACTTC. Translated, it gives CASSVSLAGPYEQYF.

This chain uses TRBV4-2 with TRBJ1-2, with TRBD1 matching over 8 bases. The CDR3 is 15 residues long. The V gene end was trimmed by 2 bases and the J gene end by 4 bases; junction bases not matched to a gene: 6. Germline-derived CDR1 and CDR2 are LGHNA and YNFKEQ. DNA of the CDR3: TGTGCCAGCAGCCAACCATCAGACAGGGGCTATGGCTACACCTTC. Amino acid sequence: CASSQPSDRGYGYTF.

The chain combines TRBV5-1 with TRBJ1-1; weak D call: TRBD1 (5 bases). Germline V lookup: CDR1 SGHRS, CDR2 YFSETQ. The CDR3 extends over 15 amino acids. V lost 0 bases, J lost 0 bases, and 9 bases lay in between. The chain's CDR3 is CASSLAPGVNTEAFF. For the CDR3, the DNA is TGCGCCAGCAGCTTGGCCCCGGGGGTGAACACTGAAGCTTTCTTT.

This chain joins TRBV9 and TRBJ2-3, with 14 bases that match TRBD2. The V and J ends lost 2 bases and 3 bases, in that order; junction bases with no gene match: 8. CDR3 size: 18 residues. Per germline, CDR1 SGDLS and CDR2 YYNGEE. CDR3 loop: CASSVGTSGSIGTDTQYF. DNA for the CDR3: TGTGCCAGCAGCGTCGGGACTAGCGGGAGCATAGGAACAGATACGCAGTATTTT.

The chain links TRBV5-1 to TRBJ2-7; D unclear. V lost 0 bases and J lost 1, with 5 bases in between. The CDR3 runs to 13 residues. Germline values: CDR1 SGHRS, CDR2 YFSETQ. CDR3 in DNA: TGCGCCAGCAGCTTGGGTAGTTCCTACGAGCAGTACTTC. It encodes CASSLGSSYEQYF.

V is TRBV7-9 and J is TRBJ2-7, with TRBD2 identical over 8 bases. Trimming removed 5 bases from V and 3 bases from J; junction bases left unmatched: 6. The CDR3 runs to 14 residues. Germline-derived CDR1 and CDR2 are SEHNR and FQNEAQ (reference sequence). CDR3 loop: CASSRGLGFYEQYF. DNA for the CDR3: TGTGCCAGCAGCAGGGGACTAGGTTTCTACGAGCAGTACTTC.

This clone was recorded a few times. The same CDR3 can be traced to other DNA sequences in this sample. The chain is built from TRBV27 and TRBJ2-1; 10 nucleotides match TRBD2. Trimming removed 2 bases from V and 4 bases from J; junction bases left unmatched: 5. The CDR3 length is 16 residues. Germline lookup yields CDR1 MNHEY and CDR2 SMNVEV (reference sequence). The CDR3 loop reads CASSLSASGGYNEQFF. CDR3 DNA sequence: TGTGCCAGCAGTTTAAGTGCTAGCGGGGGTTACAATGAGCAGTTCTTC.

This clone is a singleton in its sample. CDR3 nucleotides: TGTGCCAGCAGTTACGGACTAGCGGGCAATGAGCAGTTCTTC. This sequence encodes CASSYGLAGNEQFF. This chain connects TRBV6-6 to TRBJ2-1; 11 bases fit TRBD2. Germline loops: CDR1 MNHNY, CDR2 SVGAGI (reference sequence). This CDR3 has 14 amino acids. V lost 2 bases to trimming and J lost 6 bases; unmatched junction nucleotides: 0.

This clone was recorded once. The CDR3 here is CASSLQTSGRPRTGELFF. Here the CDR3 DNA reads TGCGCCAGCAGCTTGCAGACTAGCGGGCGGCCACGGACCGGGGAGCTGTTTTTT. V usage is TRBV5-1 and J usage is TRBJ2-2; 10 nucleotides agree with TRBD2. V gave up 1 base and J gave up 5 bases; unmatched junction bases: 11. The CDR3 contains 18 residues. Germline V gives CDR1 SGHRS, CDR2 YFSETQ.

J is TRBJ1-5 and V is TRBV5-1; D gene uncertain. The CDR3 has 10 amino acids. Germline-derived CDR1 and CDR2 are SGHRS and YFSETQ. Between the trimmed V and J ends, which lost 9 bases and 9 bases, there was a span of 10 bases. CDR3 nucleotides: TGCGCCATCCTATCCCGGCCCCAGCATTTT. The encoded protein is CAILSRPQHF.

In its sample, this clone was seen a few times. The V gene is TRBV11-2, the J gene TRBJ1-2; unclear D gene. V lost 5 bases and J 0 bases, leaving 10 bases between the germline ends. The CDR3 spans 14 residues. The germline V gene encodes CDR1 SGHAT and CDR2 FQNNGV. CDR3 region: CASSGGLTNYGYTF. CDR3 nucleotides: TGTGCCAGCAGCGGCGGATTGACTAACTATGGCTACACCTTC.

The chain couples TRBV19 to TRBJ1-3; TRBD1 is a possible D gene (6 bases). CDR1 is LNHDA, CDR2 SQIVND, per germline (reference sequence). Trimming stripped 6 bases from V and 4 bases from J, with 16 bases between. The CDR3 covers 15 residues. The CDR3, as DNA: TGTGCCAGTAGAATCCGGGACAATCGGGGAAACACCATATATTTT. Translating gives CASRIRDNRGNTIYF.

The genes are TRBV7-6 and TRBJ2-1, with 8 bases aligning to TRBD2. Germline CDR1 reads SGHVS; CDR2 reads FNYEAQ. There are 16 residues in the CDR3. V lost 7 bases and J lost 4; bases outside the gene matches: 12. CDR3: CASTSPGRGDYNEQFF. The CDR3 DNA reads TGTGCCAGCACCTCTCCAGGGCGGGGGGATTACAATGAGCAGTTCTTC.

The rearrangement links TRBV7-9 to TRBJ2-5; 16 bases fit TRBD2. The junction had 4 bases not matched to a gene; V was cut back by 4 bases and J by 5 bases. This CDR3 spans 16 amino acids. Germline V gene lookup returns CDR1 SEHNR and CDR2 FQNEAQ (reference sequence). This CDR3 is CASSSGLAGGRETQYF. Here the CDR3 DNA reads TGTGCCAGCAGCTCGGGACTAGCGGGGGGGAGGGAGACCCAGTACTTC.

The V and J genes are TRBV10-2 and TRBJ2-5; D remains ambiguous. The CDR3 has 12 amino acids. Per germline, CDR1 WSHSY and CDR2 SAAADI. The V end lost 3 bases, the J end lost 4 bases, and 6 bases lay between the germline ends. The CDR3 region has the DNA TGCGCCAGCAGTGATTACAGAGAGACCCAGTACTTC. Translation gives CASSDYRETQYF.

The chain couples TRBV27 to TRBJ2-2; 8 bases agree with TRBD2. This CDR3 has 15 residues. The germline CDR1 and CDR2 sequences are MNHEY and SMNVEV (reference sequence). The J segment lost 5 bases and the V segment lost 5 bases, leaving 7 bases of the junction unmatched. CDR3 amino acids: CASSIGLAGTGELFF. The CDR3 DNA follows: TGTGCCAGCAGTATAGGACTAGCAGGAACCGGGGAGCTGTTTTTT.

The chain is built from TRBV7-2 and TRBJ2-5; 13 bases fit TRBD2. CDR1 SGHTA and CDR2 FQGNSA come from the germline V gene. There are 14 residues in the CDR3. J gave up 5 bases and V 5 bases, and 2 bases lay outside the gene matches. The chain's CDR3 is CASSGGLAGETQYF. In nucleotides, the CDR3 is TGTGCCAGCAGCGGGGGACTAGCGGGGGAGACCCAGTACTTC.

V is TRBV27 and J is TRBJ2-1; 8 bases map to TRBD2. Unmatched junction bases numbered 1, after V lost 3 bases and J lost 6 bases. Germline values: CDR1 MNHEY, CDR2 SMNVEV (reference sequence). The CDR3 is made up of 13 amino acids. The CDR3 here is CASSFGTSNEQFF. The CDR3 nucleotides are TGTGCCAGCAGTTTCGGGACTAGCAATGAGCAGTTCTTC.

The V gene is TRBV6-5, the J gene TRBJ1-3, with D tentatively TRBD1 (6 bases). This CDR3 comprises 15 residues. CDR1 is MNHEY and CDR2 is SVGAGI in the germline V gene. V was clipped by 7 bases and J by 0 bases, with 13 bases between them. In nucleotides, the CDR3 is TGTGCCAGCACCAGGGGACCGAACTCTGGAAACACCATATATTTT. It specifies CASTRGPNSGNTIYF.